A single sample gave rise to the 16 T cell receptor beta chains below, sequenced in a study of blood T cell repertoires in COVID-19. Measured with immunoSEQ multiplex PCR; TCRdb has only the in-frame clones, and not every one. The table includes under 200,000 clones, approximately 83% detected once. What was sequenced was PBMCs or T cells enriched from blood (not recorded which). The receptors were gathered from a woman aged 55-69 years who had recovered from COVID-19.

The chain couples TRBV5-1 to TRBJ2-1; D is uncertain. This CDR3 is 14 amino acids long. The V end lost 0 bases, the J end lost 8 bases, and 12 bases lay between the germline ends. Looked up from germline, CDR1 is SGHRS and CDR2 is YFSETQ. The CDR3 is CASSLGPGSDEQFF. The CDR3 DNA is TGCGCCAGCAGCTTGGGGCCCGGGTCGGATGAGCAGTTCTTC. The full variable domain, its missing parts supplied by reference TRBV5-1 and TRBJ2-1, is KAGVTQTPRYLIKTRGQQVTLSCSPISGHRSVSWYQQTPGQGLQFLFEYFSETQRNKGNFPGRFSGRQFSNSRSEMNVSTLELGDSALYLCASSLGPGSDEQFFGPGTRLTVL.

This rearrangement joins TRBV3-1 (or the pseudogene TRBV3-2) to TRBJ2-2, with D possibly matching TRBD1 (5 bases). The germline CDR1 and CDR2 sequences are LGHDT and YNNKEL (reference sequence). With 0 bases removed from V and 5 bases from J, the gap between germline ends came to 13 bases. The CDR3 is made up of 16 amino acids. The CDR3: CASSQERLTATGELFF. For the CDR3, the DNA is TGTGCCAGCAGCCAAGAGAGGTTGACAGCAACCGGGGAGCTGTTTTTT.

The DNA of the CDR3 is TGTGCCAGCAGTTTTTCTCCGGCGGCCACGACCTACGAGCAGTACTTC. This sequence encodes CASSFSPAATTYEQYF. The chain couples TRBV28 to TRBJ2-7, with D uncertain. CDR3 size: 16 residues. Trimming pared 3 bases from V and 2 bases from J, leaving 17 bases between. Germline lookup yields CDR1 MDHEN and CDR2 SYDVKM.

V and J are TRBV19 and TRBJ2-7; 8 bases agree with TRBD1. The length of the CDR3 is 13 residues. V was clipped by 3 bases and J by 4 bases; unmatched bases: 2. Looked up from germline, CDR1 is LNHDA and CDR2 is SQIVND (reference sequence). CDR3 DNA: TGTGCCAGTAGTATTCGGACAGGGTACGAGCAGTACTTC. It specifies CASSIRTGYEQYF.

The chain links TRBV4-2 to TRBJ2-1, with D hard to call. CDR3 length: 14 residues. V was trimmed by 6 bases and J by 4 bases, leaving 13 bases between them. Germline V gene sequence: CDR1 LGHNA, CDR2 YNFKEQ. In DNA form, the CDR3 reads TGTGCCAGCAGAGCCGACTTACTATACAATGAGCAGTTCTTC. As protein: CASRADLLYNEQFF.

The chain carries TRBV5-1 and TRBJ2-5; D may be TRBD1 (6 bases). Germline CDR1 and CDR2: SGHRS and YFSETQ. CDR3 length: 14 amino acids. V was shortened by 3 bases and J by 5 bases, with 14 bases between the two germline ends. In DNA form, the CDR3 reads TGCGCCAGCAGCTGGGGGCTCATGCCGGAGACCCAGTACTTC. Translation: CASSWGLMPETQYF.

This clone was picked up one time. The chain carries TRBV5-5 and TRBJ1-2; perhaps TRBD1 as D (6 bases). CDR3 length: 14 residues. Germline lookup yields CDR1 SGHKS and CDR2 YYEKEE (reference sequence). V lost 5 bases and J lost 2, with 13 bases in between. The CDR3 DNA follows: TGTGCCAGCAGTAGGGGGGAGGGCAACTATGGCTACACCTTC. The encoded protein is CASSRGEGNYGYTF.

This chain links TRBV27 with TRBJ2-3; D unclear. Germline values: CDR1 MNHEY, CDR2 SMNVEV (reference sequence). V was pared by 3 bases and J by 6 bases, with 10 bases between. This CDR3 region has 13 residues. The CDR3 sequence is CASSFRLLDTQYF. Written as DNA, the CDR3 is TGTGCCAGCAGTTTTAGACTTCTGGATACGCAGTATTTT.

This sequence joins TRBV14 and TRBJ1-5; D uncertain. CDR1 is SGHDN, CDR2 FVKESK, per germline. The CDR3 is 16 residues long. V was trimmed by 1 base and J by 7 bases, leaving 17 bases between them. The CDR3 protein is CASSQGAEERGQPQHF. The CDR3 DNA reads TGTGCCAGCAGCCAAGGCGCTGAAGAGAGAGGGCAGCCCCAGCATTTT. Variable domain in full (rest from reference TRBV14 and TRBJ1-5): EAGVTQFPSHSVIEKGQTVTLRCDPISGHDNLYWYRRVMGKEIKFLLHFVKESKQDESGMPNNRFLAERTGGTYSTLKVQPAELEDSGVYFCASSQGAEERGQPQHFGDGTRLSIL.

This chain joins TRBV12-3 or TRBV12-4 and TRBJ1-2; D call uncertain. Trimming stripped 3 bases from V and 8 bases from J, with 10 bases between. The CDR3 extends over 12 amino acids. In nucleotides, the CDR3 is TGTGCCAGCAGTTTTTTCAACAGCGGCTACACCTTC. It encodes CASSFFNSGYTF.

CDR3 in amino acids: CASSLMGLAGYTDTQYF. As DNA, the CDR3 is TGCGCCAGCAGCTTGATGGGACTAGCGGGATACACAGATACGCAGTATTTT. The chain employs TRBV5-1 and TRBJ2-3; 13 bases match TRBD2. The CDR3 contains 17 residues. V shed 1 base and J 2 bases; nucleotides not matched to a gene: 4. From germline, CDR1 is SGHRS and CDR2 YFSETQ.

The chain joins TRBV5-6 to TRBJ1-3; D gene unclear. Germline loops: CDR1 SGHDT, CDR2 YYEEEE. V was cut by 2 bases and J by 0 bases, with 15 bases left in between. This CDR3 is 17 amino acids long. CDR3 in DNA: TGTGCCAGCAGCTTTTTTGGGAGCTTGTCCTCTGGAAACACCATATATTTT. Translated, it gives CASSFFGSLSSGNTIYF.

This clone was counted between two and nine times. This chain links TRBV29-1 with TRBJ1-1; D is unresolved. Germline V gene lookup returns CDR1 SQVTM and CDR2 ANQGSEA. Trimming pared 2 bases from V and 1 base from J, leaving 8 bases between. This CDR3 has 13 residues. This CDR3 reads CSVEITSNTEAFF. The CDR3 DNA is TGCAGCGTTGAAATCACATCGAACACTGAAGCTTTCTTT. The whole variable domain, filled in from reference TRBV29-1 and TRBJ1-1, reads SAVISQKPSRDICQRGTSLTIQCQVDSQVTMMFWYRQQPGQSLTLIATANQGSEATYESGFVIDKFPISRPNLTFSTLTVSNMSPEDSSIYLCSVEITSNTEAFFGQGTRLTVV.

The chain has TRBV28 and TRBJ2-7; 7 bases match TRBD1. The trim removed 10 bases at V and 3 bases at J, leaving 12 bases unmatched. The CDR3 runs 14 residues. Germline values: CDR1 MDHEN, CDR2 SYDVKM. CDR3: CATPPDREVYEQYF. The CDR3, as DNA: TGTGCCACCCCCCCCGACAGGGAAGTCTACGAGCAGTACTTC.

This clone occurred once. The chain combines TRBV5-1 with TRBJ2-3; D perhaps matches TRBD1 (6 bases). Germline CDR1 is SGHRS and CDR2 is YFSETQ. The CDR3 extends over 15 amino acids. Between the trimmed V and J ends, which lost 0 bases and 4 bases, there was a span of 12 bases. As DNA, the CDR3 is TGCGCCAGCAGCTTGGCGGGACAACAGGCAGATACGCAGTATTTT. It translates to CASSLAGQQADTQYF.

This chain joins TRBV19 and TRBJ1-2; 8 positions match TRBD1. Trimming removed 3 bases from V and 7 bases from J; junction bases left unmatched: 7. The CDR3 is 14 amino acids. Germline CDR1 is LNHDA and CDR2 is SQIVND (reference sequence). CDR3 protein: CASSIWTGMVGYTF. CDR3 sequence (DNA): TGTGCCAGTAGTATTTGGACAGGGATGGTTGGCTACACCTTC.